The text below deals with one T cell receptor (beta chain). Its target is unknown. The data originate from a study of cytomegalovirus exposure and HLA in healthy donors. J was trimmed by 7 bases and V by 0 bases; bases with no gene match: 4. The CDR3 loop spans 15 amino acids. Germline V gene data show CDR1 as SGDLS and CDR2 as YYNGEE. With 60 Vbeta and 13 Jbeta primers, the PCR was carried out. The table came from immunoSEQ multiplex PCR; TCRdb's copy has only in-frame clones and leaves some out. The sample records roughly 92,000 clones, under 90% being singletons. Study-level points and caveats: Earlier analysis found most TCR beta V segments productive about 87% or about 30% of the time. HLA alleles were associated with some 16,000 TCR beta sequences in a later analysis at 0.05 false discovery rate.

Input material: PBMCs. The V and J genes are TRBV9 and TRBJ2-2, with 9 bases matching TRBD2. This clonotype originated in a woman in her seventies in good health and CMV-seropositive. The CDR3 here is CASSVGVAGVGELFF. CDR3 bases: TGTGCCAGCAGCGTAGGAGTAGCGGGAGTCGGGGAGCTGTTTTTT.